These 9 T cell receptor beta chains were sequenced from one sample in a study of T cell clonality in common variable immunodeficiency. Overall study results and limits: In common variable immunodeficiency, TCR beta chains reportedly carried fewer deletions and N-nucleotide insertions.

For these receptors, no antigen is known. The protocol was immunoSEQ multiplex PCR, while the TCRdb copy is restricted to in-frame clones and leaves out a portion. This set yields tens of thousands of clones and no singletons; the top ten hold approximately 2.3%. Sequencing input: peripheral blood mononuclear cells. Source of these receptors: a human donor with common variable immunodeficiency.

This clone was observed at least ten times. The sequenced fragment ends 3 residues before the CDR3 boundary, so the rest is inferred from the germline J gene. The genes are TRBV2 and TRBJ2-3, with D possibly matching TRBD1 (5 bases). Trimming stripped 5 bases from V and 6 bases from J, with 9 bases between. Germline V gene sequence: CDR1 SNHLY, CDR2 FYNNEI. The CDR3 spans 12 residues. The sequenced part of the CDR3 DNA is TGTGCCAGCAGTATAGCAGGGGATACG. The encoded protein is CASSIAGDT. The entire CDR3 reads CASSIAGDTQYF.

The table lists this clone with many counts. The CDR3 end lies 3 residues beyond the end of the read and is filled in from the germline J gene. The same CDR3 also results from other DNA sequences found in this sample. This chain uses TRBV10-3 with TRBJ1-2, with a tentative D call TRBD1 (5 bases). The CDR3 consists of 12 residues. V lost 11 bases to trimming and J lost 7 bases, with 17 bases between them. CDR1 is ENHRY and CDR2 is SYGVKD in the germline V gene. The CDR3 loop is CAVRGLVGGYTF. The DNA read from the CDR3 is TGTGCCGTCCGGGGGTTAGTGGGTGGC.

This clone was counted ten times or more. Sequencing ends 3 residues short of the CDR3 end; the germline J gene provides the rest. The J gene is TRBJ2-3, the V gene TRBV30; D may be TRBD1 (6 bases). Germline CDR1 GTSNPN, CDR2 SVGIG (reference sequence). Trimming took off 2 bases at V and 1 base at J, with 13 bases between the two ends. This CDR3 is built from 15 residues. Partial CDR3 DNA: TGTGCCTGGAGTCCCGTGGGGGCCGGCACAGATACG. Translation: CAWSPVGAGTDT. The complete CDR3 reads CAWSPVGAGTDTQYF.

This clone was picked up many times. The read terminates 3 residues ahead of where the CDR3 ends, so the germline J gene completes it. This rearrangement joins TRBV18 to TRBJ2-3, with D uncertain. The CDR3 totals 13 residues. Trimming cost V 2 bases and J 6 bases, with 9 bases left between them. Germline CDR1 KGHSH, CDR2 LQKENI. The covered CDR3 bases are TGTGCCAGCTCACCAGGGCTCATGGATACG. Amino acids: CASSPGLMDT. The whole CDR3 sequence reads CASSPGLMDTQYF. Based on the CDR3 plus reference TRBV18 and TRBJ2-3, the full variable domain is NAGVMQNPRHLVRRRGQEARLRCSPMKGHSHVYWYRQLPEEGLKFMVYLQKENIIDESGMPKERFSAEFPKEGPSILRIQQVVRGDSAAYFCASSPGLMDTQYFGPGTRLTVL.

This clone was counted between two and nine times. The CDR3 DNA, read in part, is TGTGCCAGCAGTAAACACGGACAGGGGGCCTACGAG. Protein: CASSKHGQGAYE. The whole CDR3 reads CASSKHGQGAYEQYF. The chain joins TRBV27 to TRBJ2-7; 10 bases match TRBD1. The read ends 3 residues before the CDR3 terminus; that terminus is restored from the germline J gene. The length of the CDR3 is 15 residues. Trimming took 5 bases from V and 2 from J; bases not matched to a gene: 6. Germline-derived CDR1 and CDR2 are MNHEY and SMNVEV (reference sequence).

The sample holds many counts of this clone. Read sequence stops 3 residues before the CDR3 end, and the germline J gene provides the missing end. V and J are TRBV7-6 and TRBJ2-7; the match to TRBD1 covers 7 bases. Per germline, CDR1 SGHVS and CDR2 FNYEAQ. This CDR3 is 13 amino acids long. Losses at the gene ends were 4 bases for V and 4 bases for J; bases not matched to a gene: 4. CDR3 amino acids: CASSSRDSYEQYF. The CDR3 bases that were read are TGTGCCAGCAGCTCCCGGGACAGTTACGAG.

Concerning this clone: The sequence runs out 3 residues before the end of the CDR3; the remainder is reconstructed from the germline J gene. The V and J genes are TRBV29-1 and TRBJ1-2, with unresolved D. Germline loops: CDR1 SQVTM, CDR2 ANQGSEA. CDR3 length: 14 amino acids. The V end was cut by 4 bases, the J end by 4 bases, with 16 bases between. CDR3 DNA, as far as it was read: TGCAGCGTTGCATCGGGCGGCGGACTCTATGGC. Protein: CSVASGGGLYG. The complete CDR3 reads CSVASGGGLYGYTF.

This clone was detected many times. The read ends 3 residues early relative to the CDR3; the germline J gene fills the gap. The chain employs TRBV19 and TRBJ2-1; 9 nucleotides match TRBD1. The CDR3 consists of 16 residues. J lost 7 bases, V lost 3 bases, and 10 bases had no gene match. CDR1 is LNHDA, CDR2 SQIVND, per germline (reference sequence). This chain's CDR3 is CASSIGPGQGQNEQFF. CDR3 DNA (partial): TGTGCCAGTAGTATTGGCCCGGGACAGGGACAGAATGAG.

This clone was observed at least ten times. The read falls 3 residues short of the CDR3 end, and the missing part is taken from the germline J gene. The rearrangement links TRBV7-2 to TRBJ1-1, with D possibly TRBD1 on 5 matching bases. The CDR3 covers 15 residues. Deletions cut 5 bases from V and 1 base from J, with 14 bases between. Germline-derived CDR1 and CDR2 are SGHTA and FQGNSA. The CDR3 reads CASSPTGTGNTEAFF. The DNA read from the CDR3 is TGTGCCAGCAGCCCTACCGGCACAGGGAACACTGAA.